A single sample gave rise to the 21 T cell receptor beta chains below, sequenced in a study of T cells in Graves' hyperthyroidism and ophthalmopathy. From RNA transcripts, TCR beta CDR3 regions were amplified. During a first-round RT-PCR of the TCR CDR3, the HTBI primer set was used. MiXCR, run by TCRdb on the multiplex PCR reads, gives a single entry per CDR3 protein. The table includes 500,000 to 700,000 distinct CDR3 sequences, 16% detected once. The sequencing sample was made of blood. The receptors here all came from a woman in her late teens or twenties with Graves' hyperthyroidism.

The sample holds many counts of this clonotype. This sequence joins TRBV5-1 and TRBJ2-7; the match to TRBD2 covers 9 bases. J was trimmed by 6 bases and V by 0 bases; bases with no gene match: 7. CDR1 is SGHRS, CDR2 YFSETQ, per germline. The CDR3 has 15 amino acids. In DNA, the CDR3 is TGCGCCAGCAGCTTGGGACTAGCGGTTCAGGGCGAGCAGTACTTC. This sequence encodes CASSLGLAVQGEQYF.

Many counts were recorded for this clonotype. The CDR3 loop reads CASSYGLTELGNQPQHF. CDR3 coding DNA: TGTGCCAGCAGTTACGGACTAACGGAGCTTGGCAATCAGCCCCAGCATTTT. This chain joins TRBV6-6 and TRBJ1-5; unclear D gene. The CDR3 extends over 17 amino acids. V gave up 2 bases and J gave up 2 bases, with 16 bases separating them. CDR1 is MNHNY and CDR2 is SVGAGI in the germline V gene (reference sequence).

The chain recombines TRBV24-1 with TRBJ1-5, with D hard to call. There are 12 residues in the CDR3. The V and J ends lost 9 bases and 1 base respectively, with 6 bases between them. In germline, CDR1 is KGHDR, CDR2 SFDVKD. This CDR3 is CATLLSNQPQHF. CDR3 DNA: TGTGCCACCCTTCTGAGCAATCAGCCCCAGCATTTT.

Details on this clonotype: One base away lies a much larger clone, so this may be a sequencing read error. The chain recombines TRBV5-1 with TRBJ2-3; 14 bases align to TRBD2. The V gene end was trimmed by 4 bases and the J gene end by 6 bases; junction bases not matched to a gene: 10. Germline loops: CDR1 SGHRS, CDR2 YFSETQ. This CDR3 comprises 17 residues. The CDR3 bases are TGCGCCAGCAGCCCGGGTTGGGGACTAGCGGGAGAGGATACGCAGTATTTT. Its translation: CASSPGWGLAGEDTQYF.

This clonotype was detected many times. The genes are TRBV6-2 or TRBV6-3 and TRBJ2-5; 9 nucleotides align to TRBD2. J gave up 5 bases and V 8 bases, and 15 bases lay outside the gene matches. The germline gives CDR1 MNHEY, CDR2 SVGEGT. This CDR3 has 16 residues. The CDR3 protein is CASGQPLAGSQETQYF. The CDR3 nucleotides read TGTGCCAGCGGCCAGCCGCTAGCGGGGAGTCAGGAGACCCAGTACTTC.

This clonotype was found many times. The rearrangement uses TRBV27 and TRBJ2-1, with 10 bases lining up with TRBD2. Trimming cost V 8 bases and J 3 bases; bases outside gene matches: 7. This CDR3 spans 15 amino acids. Germline loops: CDR1 MNHEY, CDR2 SMNVEV (reference sequence). The CDR3 DNA reads as TGTGCCAGCCGGACCCTAGCGGGGGTCTACAATGAGCAGTTCTTC. Its protein product is CASRTLAGVYNEQFF.

This clonotype has ten or more counts. The chain has TRBV7-8 and TRBJ2-2; 11 bases are a match to TRBD1. CDR3 length: 14 residues. The germline CDR1 and CDR2 sequences are SGHVS and FQNEAQ. The V segment lost 4 bases and the J segment 7 bases; nucleotides outside the gene matches: 2. This CDR3 is CASSWDRGYGELFF. In DNA form, the CDR3 reads TGTGCCAGCAGCTGGGACAGGGGGTACGGGGAGCTGTTTTTT.

This clonotype came up many times. The chain combines TRBV12-3 or TRBV12-4 with TRBJ2-1; tentatively, D is TRBD2 (6 bases). The CDR3 consists of 13 residues. V was pared by 6 bases and J by 7 bases, with 13 bases between. The CDR3 protein is CASRSRDWNEQFF. CDR3 in DNA: TGTGCCAGCAGATCAAGGGACTGGAATGAGCAGTTCTTC.

The V call is TRBV27, the J call TRBJ2-7, with no clear D. This CDR3 region has 14 residues. Germline V lookup: CDR1 MNHEY, CDR2 SMNVEV (reference sequence). V was clipped by 2 bases and J by 0 bases, with 8 bases between them. The CDR3 here is CASSLSLSSYEQYF. In DNA, the CDR3 is TGTGCCAGCAGTTTAAGTTTGAGCTCCTACGAGCAGTACTTC.

This clonotype was found a few times. The rearrangement links TRBV3-1 to TRBJ1-1; TRBD1 is a possible D gene (5 bases). The CDR3 loop spans 13 amino acids. Germline V gene sequence: CDR1 LGHDT, CDR2 YNNKEL (reference sequence). Trimming pared 0 bases from V and 10 bases from J, leaving 12 bases between. The CDR3 coding sequence is TGTGCCAGCAGCCAAGATTGGGGGAGATCAGCTTTCTTT. Translation gives CASSQDWGRSAFF.

The table lists this clonotype with many counts. The chain links TRBV20-1 to TRBJ2-1; D may be TRBD1 (6 bases). The V end lost 1 base, the J end lost 0 bases, and 13 bases lay between the germline ends. CDR1 and CDR2 from the germline V gene are DFQATT and SNEGSKA (reference sequence). This CDR3 region has 16 residues. CDR3 protein: CSARVRTASSYNEQFF. In nucleotides, the CDR3 is TGCAGTGCTAGAGTGAGGACAGCAAGCTCCTACAATGAGCAGTTCTTC.

This clonotype was observed a few times. This may be a read error, as it is one base from a much larger clone. The J gene is TRBJ2-1, the V gene TRBV12-3 or TRBV12-4, with 10 bases identical to TRBD2. Unmatched junction bases numbered 7, after V lost 5 bases and J lost 6 bases. This CDR3 has 15 residues. CDR3 amino acids: CASSALAGVGNEQFF. CDR3 nucleotides: TGTGCCAGCAGTGCCCTAGCGGGAGTAGGCAATGAGCAGTTCTTC.

The CDR3 loop is CASSLGQGFEQYF. CDR3 in DNA: TGCGCCAGCTCCCTAGGACAAGGGTTCGAGCAGTACTTC. This chain uses TRBV5-1 with TRBJ2-7; D perhaps matches TRBD1 (5 bases). The CDR3 extends over 13 amino acids. Germline CDR1 and CDR2: SGHRS and YFSETQ. Trimming left V 7 bases short and J 6 bases short, with 17 bases between.

The V gene is TRBV24-1, the J gene TRBJ2-1, with D perhaps assigned TRBD1 or TRBD2 (6 bases each). Germline V gene sequence: CDR1 KGHDR, CDR2 SFDVKD. This CDR3 is built from 15 residues. Trimming took off 4 bases at V and 12 bases at J, with 21 bases between the two ends. Here the CDR3 reads CATSDPGRGLGGQFF. CDR3 bases: TGTGCCACCAGTGACCCGGGACGGGGGCTCGGGGGGCAGTTCTTC.

In the case of this clonotype: This sequence may be a read error, since a much larger clone differs from it by one base. The chain employs TRBV3-1 and TRBJ1-1, with a weak D call TRBD1 (5 bases). CDR1 LGHDT and CDR2 YNNKEL come from the germline V gene (reference sequence). The CDR3 sequence is 14 residues long. Here the CDR3 reads CVSSQLTETSEAFF. The CDR3 region has the DNA TGTGTCAGCAGCCAATTGACAGAGACTTCTGAAGCTTTCTTT.

This rearrangement joins TRBV6-1 to TRBJ2-2; the match to TRBD1 covers 8 bases. The CDR3 extends over 14 amino acids. CDR1 and CDR2 (germline): MNHNS, SASEGT. After removal of 5 bases from V and 6 bases from J, the junction contained 5 bases not matched to a gene. CDR3 sequence: CASSYGQGSGELFF. The CDR3 DNA reads TGTGCCAGCAGTTACGGACAGGGATCCGGGGAGCTGTTTTTT.

This clonotype was counted between two and nine times. The J gene is TRBJ1-2, the V gene TRBV19; the match to TRBD1 covers 9 bases. The CDR3 contains 14 residues. The germline V gene has CDR1 LNHDA and CDR2 SQIVND (reference sequence). Losses at the gene ends were 3 bases for V and 11 bases for J; bases not matched to a gene: 10. The CDR3 loop reads CASSIVGQGSGYTF. The CDR3 region has the DNA TGTGCCAGTAGTATTGTGGGACAGGGTTCTGGATACACCTTC. Using reference TRBV19 and TRBJ1-2 for the parts outside the CDR3, the full variable domain is DGGITQSPKYLFRKEGQNVTLSCEQNLNHDAMYWYRQDPGQGLRLIYYSQIVNDFQKGDIAEGYSVSREKKESFPLTVTSAQKNPTAFYLCASSIVGQGSGYTFGSGTRLTVV.

V and J are TRBV14 and TRBJ2-7, with D uncertain. V lost 1 base, J lost 3 bases, and 7 bases lay in between. Germline CDR1 SGHDN, CDR2 FVKESK. The CDR3 extends over 13 amino acids. The CDR3 nucleotides read TGTGCCAGCAGCCAAGTACACAGCTACGAGCAGTACTTC. Translation: CASSQVHSYEQYF.

Concerning this clonotype itself: A junction boundary mismatches the germline segment, possibly from a read error. This rearrangement joins TRBV2 to TRBJ1-2, with no clear D. CDR3 length equals 14 residues. CDR1 SNHLY and CDR2 FYNNEI come from the germline V gene. CDR3 residues: CASSEAIQSYGHTF. CDR3 DNA sequence: TGTGCCAGCAGTGAAGCGATACAGAGCTATGGCCACACCTTC.

This clonotype showed up just a few times. The CDR3 sequence is CASSEEASTEAFF. The DNA of the CDR3 is TGCGCCAGCAGTGAGGAGGCCTCTACTGAAGCTTTCTTT. The genes are TRBV10-1 and TRBJ1-1; D remains unclear. V lost 2 bases, J lost 5 bases, and 9 bases lay in between. The CDR3 is made up of 13 amino acids. Germline values: CDR1 WNHNN, CDR2 SYGVQD (reference sequence).

The rearrangement joins TRBV12-3 or TRBV12-4 to TRBJ2-1, with 8 bases that match TRBD1. The trim removed 7 bases at V and 0 bases at J, leaving 8 bases unmatched. The CDR3 is 16 residues long. In DNA form, the CDR3 reads TGTGCCAGCATGTCGGACAGGGCCAGCTCCTACAATGAGCAGTTCTTC. Its translation: CASMSDRASSYNEQFF.